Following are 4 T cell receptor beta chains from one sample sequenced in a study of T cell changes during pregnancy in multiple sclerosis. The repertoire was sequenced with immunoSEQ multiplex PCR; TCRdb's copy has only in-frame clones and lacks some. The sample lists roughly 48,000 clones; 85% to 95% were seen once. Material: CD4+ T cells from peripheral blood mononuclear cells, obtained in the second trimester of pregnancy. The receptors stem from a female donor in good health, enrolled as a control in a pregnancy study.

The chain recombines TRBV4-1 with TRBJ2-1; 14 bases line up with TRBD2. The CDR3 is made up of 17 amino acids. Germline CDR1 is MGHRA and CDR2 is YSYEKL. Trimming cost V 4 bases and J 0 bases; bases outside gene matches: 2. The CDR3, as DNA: TGCGCCAGCAGCCCTGGACTAGCGGGGGGCTCCTACAATGAGCAGTTCTTC. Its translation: CASSPGLAGGSYNEQFF.

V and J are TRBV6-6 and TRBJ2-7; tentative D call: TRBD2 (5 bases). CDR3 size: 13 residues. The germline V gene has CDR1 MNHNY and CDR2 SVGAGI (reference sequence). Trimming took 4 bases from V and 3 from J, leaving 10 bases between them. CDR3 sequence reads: CASSLKGLYEQYF. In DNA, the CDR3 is TGTGCCAGCAGTTTGAAAGGACTCTACGAGCAGTACTTC.

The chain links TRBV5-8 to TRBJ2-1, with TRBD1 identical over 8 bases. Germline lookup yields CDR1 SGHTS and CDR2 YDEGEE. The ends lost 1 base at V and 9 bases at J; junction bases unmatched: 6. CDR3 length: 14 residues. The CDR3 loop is CASSLYGGTGEQFF. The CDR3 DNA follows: TGTGCCAGCAGCTTGTACGGAGGGACAGGTGAGCAGTTCTTC. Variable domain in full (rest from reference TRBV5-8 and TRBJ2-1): EAGVTQSPTHLIKTRGQQATLRCSPISGHTSVYWYQQALGLGLQFLLWYDEGEERNRGNFPPRFSGRQFPNYSSELNVNALELEDSALYLCASSLYGGTGEQFFGPGTRLTVL.

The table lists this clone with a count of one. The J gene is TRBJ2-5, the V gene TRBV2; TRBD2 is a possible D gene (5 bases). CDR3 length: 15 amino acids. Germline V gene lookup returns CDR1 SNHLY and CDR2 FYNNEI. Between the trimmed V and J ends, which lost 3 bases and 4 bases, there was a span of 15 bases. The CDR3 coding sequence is TGTGCCAGCAGTGAGGTTCCGGGGATTGTAGAGACCCAGTACTTC. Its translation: CASSEVPGIVETQYF.